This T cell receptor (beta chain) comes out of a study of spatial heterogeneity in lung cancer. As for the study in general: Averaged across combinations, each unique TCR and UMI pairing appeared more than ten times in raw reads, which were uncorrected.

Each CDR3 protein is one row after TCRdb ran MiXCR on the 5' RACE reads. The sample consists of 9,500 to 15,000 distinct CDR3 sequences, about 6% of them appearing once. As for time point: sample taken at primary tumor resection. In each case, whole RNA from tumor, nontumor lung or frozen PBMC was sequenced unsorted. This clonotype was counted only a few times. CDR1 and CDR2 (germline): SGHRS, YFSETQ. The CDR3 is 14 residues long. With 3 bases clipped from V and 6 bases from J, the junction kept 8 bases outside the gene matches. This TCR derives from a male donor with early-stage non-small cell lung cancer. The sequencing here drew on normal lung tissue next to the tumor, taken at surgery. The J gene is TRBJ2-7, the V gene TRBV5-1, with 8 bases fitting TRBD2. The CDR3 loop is CASSSSTGTSEQYF. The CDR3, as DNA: TGCGCCAGCAGCTCCTCCACAGGGACTAGCGAGCAGTACTTC.